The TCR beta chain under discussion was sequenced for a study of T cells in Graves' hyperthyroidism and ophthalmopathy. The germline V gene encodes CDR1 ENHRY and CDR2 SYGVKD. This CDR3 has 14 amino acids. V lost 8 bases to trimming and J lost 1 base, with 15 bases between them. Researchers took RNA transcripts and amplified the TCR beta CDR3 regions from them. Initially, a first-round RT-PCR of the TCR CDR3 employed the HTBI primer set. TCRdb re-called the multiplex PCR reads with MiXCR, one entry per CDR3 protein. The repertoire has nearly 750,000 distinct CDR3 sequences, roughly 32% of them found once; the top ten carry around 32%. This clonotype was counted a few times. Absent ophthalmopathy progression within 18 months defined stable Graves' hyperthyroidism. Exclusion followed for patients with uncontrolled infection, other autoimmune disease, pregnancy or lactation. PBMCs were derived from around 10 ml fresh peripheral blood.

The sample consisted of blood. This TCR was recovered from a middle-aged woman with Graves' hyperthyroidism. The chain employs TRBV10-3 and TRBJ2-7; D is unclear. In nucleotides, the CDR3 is TGTGCCATCGGAATAATAGCCGGTTCCTACGAGCAGTACTTC. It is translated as CAIGIIAGSYEQYF.